This TCR beta chain was captured by sequencing in a study of CD8+ T cells in alopecia areata. The length of the CDR3 is 14 residues. Germline lookup yields CDR1 WSHSY and CDR2 SAAADI. Trimming removed 8 bases from V and 3 bases from J, with 11 bases in between. Following extraction, RNA underwent reverse transcription to cDNA, which served as the sequencing template. Using immunoSEQ multiplex PCR, the repertoire was profiled, and TCRdb retains in-frame clones only, with some absent. Of 4,500 to 5,000 clones in the sample, approximately 89% were seen once. The treatment here: oral pan-JAK inhibitor, 5-10 mg twice daily. Lesional scalp punch biopsies and peripheral blood came from alopecia areata patients.

The V gene is TRBV10-2, the J gene TRBJ1-6; D is ambiguous. The specimen was skin, collected at week 4, from a patient treated with tofacitinib. This TCR was recovered from a human donor with alopecia areata. CDR3: CASQTSNYNSPLHF. Here the CDR3 DNA reads TGCGCCAGCCAAACATCAAACTATAATTCACCCCTCCACTTT.